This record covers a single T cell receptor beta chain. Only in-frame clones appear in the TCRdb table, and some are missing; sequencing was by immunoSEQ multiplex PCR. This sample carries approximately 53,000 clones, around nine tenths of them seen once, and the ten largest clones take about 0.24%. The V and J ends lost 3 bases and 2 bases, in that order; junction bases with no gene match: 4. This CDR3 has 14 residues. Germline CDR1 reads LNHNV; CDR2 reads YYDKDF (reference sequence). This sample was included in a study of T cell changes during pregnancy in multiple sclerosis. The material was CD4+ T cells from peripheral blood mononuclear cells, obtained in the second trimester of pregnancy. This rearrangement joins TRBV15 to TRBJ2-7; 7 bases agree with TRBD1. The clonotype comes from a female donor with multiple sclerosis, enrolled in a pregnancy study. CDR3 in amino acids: CATSSTGTAYEQYF. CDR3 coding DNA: TGTGCCACCAGCAGTACCGGGACAGCCTACGAGCAGTACTTC. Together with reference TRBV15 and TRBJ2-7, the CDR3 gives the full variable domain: DAMVIQNPRYQVTQFGKPVTLSCSQTLNHNVMYWYQQKSSQAPKLLFHYYDKDFNNEADTPDNFQSRRPNTSFCFLDIRSPGLGDTAMYLCATSSTGTAYEQYFGPGTRLTVT.